This TCR beta chain originates from a study of blood T cell repertoires in COVID-19 (dated by TCRdb to about 2020). As for the study more broadly: Samples covering the acute and convalescent phases of COVID-19 were provided by collaborators in the United States, Italy and Spain. The material from the prospective study consisted of cDNA or gDNA derived from T cells, B-cell-depleted T cells, or PBMCs. Deeply sampled blood TCRbeta repertoires from subjects exposed to, actively infected with, or recovered from COVID-19 were included in the dataset. The repertoires were released in a freely available public database intended as a resource for research on the immune response to SARS-CoV-2. Samples came from the ongoing ImmuneRACE study (first 160 participants) plus 1,254 subjects from 6 global collaborators. Nearly every sample came with metadata listing a de-identified subject ID, COVID-19 status, age in years and sex. Where HLA class I and class II types were available, the types were taken from metadata supplied by the sample provider, not from assay-based typing. On the study overall, not on this receptor specifically: The amount of clinical and demographic metadata varied by source and participant and was provided uncurated.

The CDR3 measures 18 amino acids from cysteine to phenylalanine. Only the CDR3 portion is preserved as DNA: 54 bases, with reading frame beginning at the first base. V has 5 bases trimmed and J has 3 bases trimmed; junction bases matching no gene number 11. CDR1 is given as SGHRS and CDR2 as YFSETQ, both from the germline V gene. One collaborating source in Seattle enrolled patients while the patients were actively infected and followed the patients over time throughout the course of disease. The collaborating institutions used their own protocols to collect whole blood in K2EDTA tubes. For TCRbeta analysis, collaborator samples were shipped as frozen whole blood, as isolated PBMCs, or as DNA extracted from either sample type. Points on this clone: Its recognized antigen is unknown. No base-level quality is on record; no much larger clone is a single base apart.

TCRbeta CDR3 regions were amplified from genomic DNA by means of the immunoSEQ Assay, a bias-controlled multiplex PCR. Processing in the source paper ran as follows. The number of nucleated cells in each sample was estimated by amplification of reference gene primers within the assay. To quantify the absolute abundance of each unique TCRbeta CDR3 rearrangement, sequence reads were collapsed and filtered. For each sample, productive Simpson clonality was calculated as the square root of Simpson's diversity index across productive rearrangements. Held by TCRdb, this immuneACCESS table contains in-frame sequences only and omits some clones. Under half of the omission traces to an unresolved V gene where checked; the cause of the rest is unknown. Clone size and V and J calls were adopted from that table, with D and trimming inferred from the DNA. The sample profile shows 100,000 to 150,000 clones; approximately 81% of them were found once. The ten largest make up about 6% of the sample.

Sequencing was carried out using peripheral blood. This sequence was found in a man aged 80 or over with COVID-19, enrolled during active disease. The V gene is TRBV5-1 and the J gene is TRBJ2-7, with 16 junctional bases fitting TRBD2. The CDR3 protein: CASSQRPGLAGGIYEQYF. The nucleotide sequence is TGCGCCAGCAGTCAGCGTCCGGGACTAGCGGGAGGGATCTACGAGCAGTACTTC.